The 4 T cell receptor beta chains reported below all come from one sample, sequenced in a study of spatial heterogeneity in lung cancer. The sample's time point: sample taken at primary tumor resection. The sequenced material consisted of unsorted whole RNA from tumor, nontumor lung or frozen PBMC. From the 5' RACE reads, TCRdb called clonotypes with MiXCR, one entry per CDR3 protein. The sample has about 90,000 distinct CDR3 sequences, over 8.5% seen once; the top ten hold 6.9%. Sequences were derived from PBMCs, sampled at surgery. The receptor source for this set is a male donor with early-stage non-small cell lung cancer.

This clonotype was observed at least ten times. The chain has TRBV9 and TRBJ1-4, with no clear D. Trimming removed 2 bases from V and 0 bases from J, with 5 bases in between. The CDR3 sequence is 14 residues long. CDR1 and CDR2 from the germline V gene are SGDLS and YYNGEE. CDR3 amino acids: CASSVGATNEKLFF. DNA of the CDR3: TGTGCCAGCAGCGTCGGGGCAACTAATGAAAAACTGTTTTTT.

This clonotype occurred a few times. The genes are TRBV4-1 and TRBJ2-7, with TRBD2 identical over 13 bases. Germline loops: CDR1 MGHRA, CDR2 YSYEKL. The CDR3 has 18 residues. Unmatched junction bases numbered 12, after V lost 3 bases and J lost 4 bases. DNA of the CDR3: TGCGCCAGCAGCCATCTGCCCGGACTAGCGGGGGAACGTTACGAGCAGTACTTC. This codes for CASSHLPGLAGERYEQYF.

There are a few counts of this clonotype. This chain joins TRBV27 and TRBJ1-1; possible D gene TRBD1, 5 bases. Trimming stripped 4 bases from V and 3 bases from J, with 9 bases between. Germline CDR1 and CDR2: MNHEY and SMNVEV (reference sequence). The CDR3 consists of 13 residues. In DNA, the CDR3 is TGTGCCAGCAGTTACGGGGGGGACACTGAAGCTTTCTTT. Translated, it gives CASSYGGDTEAFF.

This clonotype was detected ten times or more. An end of the junction does not agree with germline; a read error may underlie this. The chain links TRBV27 to TRBJ2-7, with 13 bases matching TRBD2. The CDR3 has 13 residues. Germline V gene data show CDR1 as MNHEY and CDR2 as SMNVEV (reference sequence). The chain's CDR3 is CASSQTRTSGGTF. The CDR3 DNA reads as TGTGCCAGCAGTCAAACCCGGACTAGCGGGGGAACCTTC.